One sample yielded the 7 T cell receptor beta chains listed below, sequenced in a study of early T cells in non-severe SARS-CoV-2 infection. Each CDR3 protein gets one entry after TCRdb re-called the 5' RACE reads with MiXCR. The repertoire consists of about 50,000 distinct CDR3 sequences, with roughly 8.8% occurring once and the leading ten covering 15%. The material sequenced was whole blood. The source is an adult who was a healthcare worker with PCR-confirmed SARS-CoV-2 infection or an uninfected control (not recorded which).

Ten or more counts support this clonotype. The CDR3 DNA follows: TGTGCCAGCAGTTACTCCCCGCGGGGCTCTAACTATGGCTACACCTTC. Protein product: CASSYSPRGSNYGYTF. The J gene is TRBJ1-2, the V gene TRBV6-2 or TRBV6-3, with D perhaps matching TRBD1 (5 bases). V was trimmed by 0 bases and J by 0 bases, leaving 11 bases between them. Per the germline V gene, CDR1 is MNHEY and CDR2 is SVGEGT. The CDR3 totals 16 residues.

Only a few counts were recorded for this clonotype. V is TRBV28 and J is TRBJ2-7; the D is unclear. The V end was cut by 6 bases, the J end by 12 bases, with 15 bases between. CDR3 length: 11 residues. Germline CDR1 is MDHEN and CDR2 is SYDVKM. The CDR3 reads CASSVGRTSYF. CDR3 bases: TGTGCCAGCAGCGTTGGAAGGACGTCGTACTTC.

Many counts were recorded for this clonotype. This chain uses TRBV20-1 with TRBJ1-1, with a possible D match to TRBD1 (6 bases). The CDR3 totals 14 residues. V lost 4 bases, J lost 1 base, and 13 bases lay in between. In germline, CDR1 is DFQATT, CDR2 SNEGSKA (reference sequence). CDR3 sequence (DNA): TGCAGTGCTATGCGGCTGACAGGGAACACTGAAGCTTTCTTT. Its translation: CSAMRLTGNTEAFF.

The table lists this clonotype with many counts. The chain combines TRBV7-6 with TRBJ2-3; 10 bases are shared with TRBD2. The CDR3 covers 20 residues. Trimming cost V 0 bases and J 6 bases; bases outside gene matches: 18. Germline CDR1 reads SGHVS; CDR2 reads FNYEAQ. CDR3 in DNA: TGTGCCAGCAGCTTAGCTGCGGGTCTTCTAGCGGGAGCGGATGCGGATACGCAGTATTTT. Translated, it gives CASSLAAGLLAGADADTQYF.

This clonotype showed up many times. The chain has TRBV7-2 and TRBJ2-3, with TRBD1 matching over 7 bases. The CDR3 extends over 15 amino acids. Germline assignment: CDR1 SGHTA and CDR2 FQGNSA. The V and J ends lost 5 bases and 2 bases, in that order; junction bases with no gene match: 7. CDR3 residues: CASSLNDRVTDTQYF. CDR3 in DNA: TGTGCCAGCAGCCTCAATGACAGGGTCACAGATACGCAGTATTTT.

This clonotype was seen many times. This chain connects TRBV7-2 to TRBJ2-1; 12 bases are shared with TRBD1. Germline assignment: CDR1 SGHTA and CDR2 FQGNSA. Trimming at V came to 5 bases and at J to 8 bases, leaving 10 bases not matched to a gene. The CDR3 length is 16 residues. CDR3 nucleotide sequence: TGTGCCAGCAGCATCTCCGGGACAGGGGGCATATATGAGCAGTTCTTC. Translating it yields CASSISGTGGIYEQFF.

The sample holds many counts of this clonotype. V and J are TRBV7-2 and TRBJ1-2, with 7 bases fitting TRBD1. Per the germline V gene, CDR1 is SGHTA and CDR2 is FQGNSA. Trimming removed 5 bases from V and 4 bases from J; junction bases left unmatched: 7. The CDR3 runs 14 residues. CDR3 nucleotides: TGTGCCAGCAGCCAGGGAGGGGGCGTCTATGGCTACACCTTC. It translates to CASSQGGGVYGYTF. Supplemented by reference TRBV7-2 and TRBJ1-2, the full variable domain reads GAGVSQSPSNKVTEKGKDVELRCDPISGHTALYWYRQSLGQGLEFLIYFQGNSAPDKSGLPSDRFSAERTGGSVSTLTIQRTQQEDSAVYLCASSQGGGVYGYTFGSGTRLTVV.